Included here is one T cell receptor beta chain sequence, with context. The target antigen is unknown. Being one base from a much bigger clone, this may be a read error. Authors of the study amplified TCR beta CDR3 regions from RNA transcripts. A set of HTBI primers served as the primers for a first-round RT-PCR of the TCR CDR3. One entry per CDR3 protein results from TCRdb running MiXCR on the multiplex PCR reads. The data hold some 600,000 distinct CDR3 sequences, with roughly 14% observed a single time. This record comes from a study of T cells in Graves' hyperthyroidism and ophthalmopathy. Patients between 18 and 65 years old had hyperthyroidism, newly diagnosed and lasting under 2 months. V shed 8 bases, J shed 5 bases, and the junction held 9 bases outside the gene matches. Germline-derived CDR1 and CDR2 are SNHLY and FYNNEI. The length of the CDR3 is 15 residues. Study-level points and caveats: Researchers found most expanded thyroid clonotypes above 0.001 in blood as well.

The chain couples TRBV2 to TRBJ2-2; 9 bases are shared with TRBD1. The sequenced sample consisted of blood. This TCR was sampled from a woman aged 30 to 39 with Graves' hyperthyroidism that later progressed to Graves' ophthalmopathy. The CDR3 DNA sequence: TGTGCCAGCTGCCCCGGACAGGGGAGGACCGGGGAGCTGTTTTTT. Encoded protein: CASCPGQGRTGELFF.